One sample yielded the 14 T cell receptor beta chains listed below, sequenced in a study of blood T cell repertoires in COVID-19. Measured with immunoSEQ multiplex PCR; TCRdb has only the in-frame clones, and not every one. The data contain under 150,000 clones, more than 70% of them singletons. Material for sequencing was peripheral blood. The receptors were gathered from a woman aged 50 to 60 with acute or convalescent COVID-19.

The chain has TRBV7-9 and TRBJ2-7; 11 bases map to TRBD1. The CDR3 is 16 amino acids. V shed 5 bases and J 3 bases; nucleotides not matched to a gene: 9. The germline CDR1 and CDR2 sequences are SEHNR and FQNEAQ (reference sequence). The CDR3 DNA sequence: TGTGCCAGCAGCCAAGGGGGTGGGACAGGGGGCTACGAGCAGTACTTC. As protein: CASSQGGGTGGYEQYF. Complete variable domain (other parts from reference TRBV7-9 and TRBJ2-7): DTGVSQNPRHKITKRGQNVTFRCDPISEHNRLYWYRQTLGQGPEFLTYFQNEAQLEKSRLLSDRFSAERPKGSFSTLEIQRTEQGDSAMYLCASSQGGGTGGYEQYFGPGTRLTVT.

The chain employs TRBV11-2 and TRBJ1-2, with TRBD1 matching 9 bases. The ends lost 6 bases at V and 6 bases at J; junction bases unmatched: 5. This CDR3 contains 13 residues. CDR1 and CDR2 from the germline V gene are SGHAT and FQNNGV. CDR3 sequence: CASRQTGGHGYTF. The CDR3 region has the DNA TGTGCCAGCAGGCAAACAGGGGGCCATGGCTACACCTTC.

The genes are TRBV7-9 and TRBJ1-2; 7 positions agree with TRBD1. V lost 6 bases to trimming and J lost 5 bases; unmatched junction nucleotides: 9. Looked up from germline, CDR1 is SEHNR and CDR2 is FQNEAQ (reference sequence). The length of the CDR3 is 14 residues. As DNA, the CDR3 is TGTGCCAGCAGGCAAGGGGGCAGCGCTTATGGCTACACCTTC. This translates into CASRQGGSAYGYTF.

The V gene is TRBV5-1, the J gene TRBJ1-5, with TRBD1 identical over 10 bases. This CDR3 region has 15 residues. The V segment lost 5 bases and the J segment 4 bases; nucleotides outside the gene matches: 6. The germline CDR1 and CDR2 sequences are SGHRS and YFSETQ. The CDR3 loop is CASRPGTGANQPQHF. The CDR3 bases are TGCGCCAGCAGACCCGGGACAGGGGCAAATCAGCCCCAGCATTTT.

The rearrangement joins TRBV28 to TRBJ2-7; D gene ambiguous. The germline V gene has CDR1 MDHEN and CDR2 SYDVKM. The CDR3 is made up of 11 amino acids. The ends were cut back, 7 bases at V and 3 bases at J, with 7 bases in the middle. The CDR3 region has the DNA TGTGCCAGCACTAACCGCTACGAGCAGTACTTC. Protein: CASTNRYEQYF.

The CDR3 spells CSAVTGRGYTF. The CDR3 coding sequence is TGCAGTGCAGTCACAGGCAGGGGCTACACCTTC. The V call is TRBV20-1, the J call TRBJ1-2, with D perhaps matching TRBD1 (5 bases). Per the germline V gene, CDR1 is DFQATT and CDR2 is SNEGSKA (reference sequence). Trimming removed 6 bases at V and 8 bases at J, with 13 bases between. The CDR3 covers 11 residues.

The V gene is TRBV4-3, the J gene TRBJ2-3; 11 nucleotides line up with TRBD2. Germline CDR1 is LGHNA and CDR2 is YSLEER. This CDR3 is 15 amino acids long. The trim removed 1 base at V and 7 bases at J, leaving 4 bases unmatched. The CDR3 coding sequence is TGCGCCAGCAGCCAAGGGCTAGCGGGGGGAAATACGCAGTATTTT. Encoded protein: CASSQGLAGGNTQYF.

The chain uses TRBV3-1 (or the pseudogene TRBV3-2) and TRBJ2-3; 12 nucleotides match TRBD2. The CDR3 sequence is 20 residues long. In germline, CDR1 is LGHDT, CDR2 YNNKEL (reference sequence). Trimming at V came to 0 bases and at J to 2 bases, leaving 12 bases not matched to a gene. The CDR3 here is CASSQERRTSGEMNTDTQYF. The CDR3 DNA reads TGTGCCAGCAGCCAAGAGAGGCGGACTAGCGGGGAGATGAACACAGATACGCAGTATTTT.

The chain recombines TRBV18 with TRBJ2-1; 9 bases align to TRBD2. Germline CDR1 reads KGHSH; CDR2 reads LQKENI. With V trimmed by 3 bases and J by 5 bases, 11 bases remained unmatched. The CDR3 length is 17 residues. The CDR3 loop is CASSPRGAGGGDNEQFF. The CDR3 region has the DNA TGTGCCAGCTCACCCCGGGGAGCGGGAGGAGGTGACAATGAGCAGTTCTTC.

This clone has just a few counts. The chain recombines TRBV9 with TRBJ1-2; D unclear. The CDR3 totals 14 residues. V lost 2 bases and J 3 bases, leaving 11 bases between the germline ends. Germline CDR1 SGDLS, CDR2 YYNGEE. DNA of the CDR3: TGTGCCAGCAGCGTCGCAGGATCGGACTATGGCTACACCTTC. Translated: CASSVAGSDYGYTF. Complete variable domain (other parts from reference TRBV9 and TRBJ1-2): DSGVTQTPKHLITATGQRVTLRCSPRSGDLSVYWYQQSLDQGLQFLIQYYNGEERAKGNILERFSAQQFPDLHSELNLSSLELGDSALYFCASSVAGSDYGYTFGSGTRLTVV.

V gene TRBV6-2 or TRBV6-3 combines with J gene TRBJ2-2, with 8 positions matching TRBD1. This CDR3 spans 13 amino acids. The germline gives CDR1 MNHEY, CDR2 SVGEGT. Trimming removed 6 bases from V and 7 bases from J; junction bases left unmatched: 4. This CDR3 is CASSRGPGGELFF. The CDR3 DNA reads as TGTGCCAGCAGCAGGGGGCCGGGCGGGGAGCTGTTTTTT.

The rearrangement joins TRBV28 to TRBJ1-3, with a tentative D call TRBD1 (5 bases). V dropped 6 bases and J dropped 4 bases, with 13 bases sitting between them. From germline, CDR1 is MDHEN and CDR2 SYDVKM. This CDR3 contains 14 residues. CDR3 region: CASRSGGGGNTIYF. The CDR3, as DNA: TGTGCCAGCAGGTCCGGGGGGGGAGGAAACACCATATATTTT.

The V and J genes are TRBV24-1 and TRBJ2-5, with D possibly TRBD1 on 6 matching bases. The CDR3 runs 15 residues. CDR1 and CDR2 from the germline V gene are KGHDR and SFDVKD. Between the trimmed V and J ends, which lost 4 bases and 2 bases, there was a span of 13 bases. The DNA for the CDR3 is TGTGCCACCAGTGAGAAGACAGGCTCACAAGAGACCCAGTACTTC. This gives the protein CATSEKTGSQETQYF.

The CDR3 nucleotides read TGTGCCAGCAGCGGGATGACAGGGGGAGACTATGGCTACACCTTC. Its protein product is CASSGMTGGDYGYTF. V usage is TRBV6-5 and J usage is TRBJ1-2; TRBD1 agrees at 9 bases. Germline lookup yields CDR1 MNHEY and CDR2 SVGAGI. V dropped 6 bases and J dropped 3; count of bases not matched to a gene: 8. The CDR3 is 15 residues long.